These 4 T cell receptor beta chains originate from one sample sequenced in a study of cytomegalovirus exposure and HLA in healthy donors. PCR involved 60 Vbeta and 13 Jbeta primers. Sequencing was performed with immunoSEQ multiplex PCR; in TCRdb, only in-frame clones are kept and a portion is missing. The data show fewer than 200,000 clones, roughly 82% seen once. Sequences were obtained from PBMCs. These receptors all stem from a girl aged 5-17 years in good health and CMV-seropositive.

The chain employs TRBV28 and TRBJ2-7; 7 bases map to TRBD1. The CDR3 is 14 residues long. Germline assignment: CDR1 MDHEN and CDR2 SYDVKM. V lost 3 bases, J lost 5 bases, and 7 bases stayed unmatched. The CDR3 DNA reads TGTGCCAGCAGTTTTATAGAGACAGGGAACGAGCAGTACTTC. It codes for CASSFIETGNEQYF.

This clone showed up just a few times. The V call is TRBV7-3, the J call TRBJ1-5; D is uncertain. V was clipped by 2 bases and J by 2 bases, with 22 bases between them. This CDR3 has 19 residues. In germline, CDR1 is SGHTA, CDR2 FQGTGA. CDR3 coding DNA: TGTGCCAGCAGCTTATATCGAAGGTTCGGGTTGGGTCGCAATCAGCCCCAGCATTTT. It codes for CASSLYRRFGLGRNQPQHF.

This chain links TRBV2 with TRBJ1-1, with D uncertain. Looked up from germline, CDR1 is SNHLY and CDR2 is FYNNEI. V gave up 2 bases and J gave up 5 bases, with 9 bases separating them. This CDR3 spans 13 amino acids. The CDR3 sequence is CASSETGGTEAFF. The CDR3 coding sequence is TGTGCCAGCAGTGAAACGGGAGGGACTGAAGCTTTCTTT.

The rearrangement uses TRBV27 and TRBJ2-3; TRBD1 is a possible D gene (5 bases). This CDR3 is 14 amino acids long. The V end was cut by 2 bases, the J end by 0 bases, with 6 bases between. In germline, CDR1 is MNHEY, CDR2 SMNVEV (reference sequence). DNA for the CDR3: TGTGCCAGCAGTTTACAGGGAAGCACAGATACGCAGTATTTT. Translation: CASSLQGSTDTQYF.